This T cell receptor beta chain came from a study of blood T cells in healthy people across ages. A second PCR, run for about 7 to 11 cycles, used a sample-barcoded 5' primer plus a J-beta primer mix. From the 5' RACE reads, TCRdb called clonotypes with MiXCR, one entry per CDR3 protein. The sample lists approximately 690,000 distinct CDR3 sequences, over 40% occurring once. Looked up from germline, CDR1 is SGHRS and CDR2 is YFSETQ. This CDR3 contains 15 residues. The V end was cut by 6 bases, the J end by 0 bases, with 10 bases between. This clonotype was recorded a few times. This sequence originates from a man older than 75 in good health. The gene calls are TRBV5-1 and TRBJ2-6, with D perhaps assigned TRBD1 or TRBD2 (5 bases each). Sequenced sample: blood. The CDR3, as DNA: TGCGCCAGCACTCTGGGGACCTCTGGGGCCAACGTCCTGACTTTC. Amino acids: CASTLGTSGANVLTF.